The clone carrying this T cell receptor beta chain was counted at least ten times. Antigen specificity is unknown. This sample was taken from a study of early T cells in non-severe SARS-CoV-2 infection. Study background: The authors sequenced bulk RNA from unsorted whole blood, leaving chains unpaired.

Germline lookup yields CDR1 SGHNT and CDR2 YENEEA. After removal of 5 bases from V and 6 bases from J, the junction contained 7 bases not matched to a gene. This CDR3 spans 16 amino acids. Individual cDNA molecules each received unique molecular identifiers attached to them. TCRdb independently ran MiXCR on the 5' RACE reads; one entry per CDR3 protein. The sample lists about 69,000 distinct CDR3 sequences; roughly an eighth were seen once. Study outcomes and limitations: The matching step, a VDJdb search, favored anti-spike CD8 responses and missed private and CD4 specificities.

The rearrangement joins TRBV11-3 to TRBJ2-1; the match to TRBD2 covers 13 bases. The sequence was obtained from an adult who was a healthcare worker with PCR-confirmed SARS-CoV-2 infection or an uninfected control (not recorded which). Sequenced input: whole blood. The CDR3 sequence: CASSPPGLAGSNEQFF. The DNA for the CDR3 is TGTGCCAGCAGCCCCCCGGGACTAGCGGGGTCCAATGAGCAGTTCTTC. The entire variable domain, with the rest obtained from reference TRBV11-3 and TRBJ2-1, is as follows: EAGVVQSPRYKIIEKKQPVAFWCNPISGHNTLYWYLQNLGQGPELLIRYENEEAVDDSQLPKDRFSAERLKGVDSTLKIQPAELGDSAVYLCASSPPGLAGSNEQFFGPGTRLTVL.